Included here is one T cell receptor (beta chain) sequence, with context. No antigen is known for it. Sequencing of cultured CD4+ T cell DNA used the Oncomine TCR Beta short-read assay. After culture, CD4+ T cells served as the source for genomic DNA extraction. TCRdb reprocessed the PCR reads via MiXCR and lists one record per CDR3 protein. This sample has just over 20,000 distinct CDR3 sequences, with about 62% found just once. The sample is drawn from a study of vaccination and CD4 T cells after COVID-19. Turning to the study itself: Convalescent patients gave post-COVID blood a median roughly 96 days post-diagnosis, range 35 to 161.

Trimming shortened V by 5 bases and J by 4 bases, and 17 bases separated the two germline ends. The CDR3 runs to 15 residues. Germline CDR1 is LNHDA and CDR2 is SQIVND (reference sequence). The treatment denotes: roughly 11-day PBMC culture with coronavirus spike peptide pools or control peptides (ViraFEST assay). Healthy people given the vaccine had no prior SARS-CoV-2 infection (nucleocapsid antibodies were negative before and after vaccination). This clonotype originated in a human donor who received a COVID-19 vaccine. Specimen: CD4+ T cells from blood, cultured in vitro, collected before SARS-CoV-2 vaccination. This sequence joins TRBV19 and TRBJ1-2; TRBD1 is a possible D gene (6 bases). CDR3 amino acids: CASSAIQGAGYGYTF. The CDR3 bases are TGTGCCAGTAGTGCCATACAGGGAGCGGGCTATGGCTACACCTTC.